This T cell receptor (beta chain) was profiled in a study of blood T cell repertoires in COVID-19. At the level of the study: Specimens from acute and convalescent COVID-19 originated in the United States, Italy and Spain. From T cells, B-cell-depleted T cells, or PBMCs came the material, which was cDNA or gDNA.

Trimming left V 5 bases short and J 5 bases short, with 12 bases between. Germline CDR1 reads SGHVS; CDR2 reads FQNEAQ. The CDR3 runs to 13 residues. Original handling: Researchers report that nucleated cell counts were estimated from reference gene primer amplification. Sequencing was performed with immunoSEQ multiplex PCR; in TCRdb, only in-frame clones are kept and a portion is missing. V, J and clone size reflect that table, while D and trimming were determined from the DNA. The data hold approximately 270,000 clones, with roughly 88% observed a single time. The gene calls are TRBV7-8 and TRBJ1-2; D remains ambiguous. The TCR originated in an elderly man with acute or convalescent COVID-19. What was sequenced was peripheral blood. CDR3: CASSPGQQYGYTF. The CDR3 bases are TGTGCCAGCAGCCCAGGTCAGCAGTATGGCTACACCTTC. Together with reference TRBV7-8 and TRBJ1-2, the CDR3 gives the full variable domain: GAGVSQSPRYKVAKRGQDVALRCDPISGHVSLFWYQQALGQGPEFLTYFQNEAQLDKSGLPSDRFFAERPEGSVSTLKIQRTQQEDSAVYLCASSPGQQYGYTFGSGTRLTVV.